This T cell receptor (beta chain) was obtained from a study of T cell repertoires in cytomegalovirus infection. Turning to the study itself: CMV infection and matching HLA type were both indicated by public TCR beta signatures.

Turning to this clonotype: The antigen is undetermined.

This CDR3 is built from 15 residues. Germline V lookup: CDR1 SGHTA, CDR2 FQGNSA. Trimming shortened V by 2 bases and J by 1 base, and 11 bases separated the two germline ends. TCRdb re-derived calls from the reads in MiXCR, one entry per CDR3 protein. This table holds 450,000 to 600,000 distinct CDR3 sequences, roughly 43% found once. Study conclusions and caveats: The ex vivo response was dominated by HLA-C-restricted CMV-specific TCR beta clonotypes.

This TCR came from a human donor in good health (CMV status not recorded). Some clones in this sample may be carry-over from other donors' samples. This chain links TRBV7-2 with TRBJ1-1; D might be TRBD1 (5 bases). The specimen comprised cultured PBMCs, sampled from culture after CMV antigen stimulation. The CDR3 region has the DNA TGTGCCAGCAGCTTACGAGCCGGGGGGAACACTGAAGCTTTCTTT. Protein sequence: CASSLRAGGNTEAFF.